These 20 T cell receptor beta chains originate from one sample sequenced in a study of Ad26.COV2.S vaccination and SARS-CoV-2 variants. Clones were read by immunoSEQ multiplex PCR, and TCRdb kept only the in-frame ones, dropping some. Seen here are approximately 340,000 clones, roughly 94% observed once, and the top ten hold under 5%. The sequencing here drew on peripheral blood, taken after recovery from COVID-19. These receptors were obtained from a human donor who had recovered from COVID-19.

V and J are TRBV6-5 and TRBJ1-1; D remains ambiguous. Per germline, CDR1 MNHEY and CDR2 SVGAGI. V shed 8 bases and J shed 3 bases, with 13 bases lying between them. CDR3 length: 13 amino acids. The CDR3 DNA reads TGTGCCAGCTATGCGGGGTCTTACACTGAAGCTTTCTTT. It encodes CASYAGSYTEAFF.

V and J are TRBV11-2 and TRBJ2-7; tentatively, D is TRBD2 (6 bases). CDR3 size: 15 residues. Trimming took 6 bases from V and 1 from J, leaving 16 bases between them. Germline-derived CDR1 and CDR2 are SGHAT and FQNNGV. CDR3 residues: CASRIQVSGSYEQYF. The CDR3 DNA reads as TGTGCCAGCAGGATCCAAGTAAGCGGGTCCTACGAGCAGTACTTC.

The chain links TRBV7-6 to TRBJ2-5; 11 positions agree with TRBD2. Germline CDR1 and CDR2: SGHVS and FNYEAQ. This CDR3 contains 15 residues. The trim removed 2 bases at V and 3 bases at J, leaving 2 bases unmatched. The CDR3 DNA is TGTGCCAGCAGCTTACTAGCGGGGGGCGAAGAGACCCAGTACTTC. Translating it yields CASSLLAGGEETQYF.

This chain joins TRBV12-3 or TRBV12-4 and TRBJ2-1; D assignment may be TRBD1 or TRBD2 (5 bases each). The ends were cut back, 3 bases at V and 10 bases at J, with 10 bases in the middle. The CDR3 is 12 residues long. CDR3 residues: CASSLTGREQFF. CDR3 in DNA: TGTGCCAGCAGTTTGACGGGACGCGAGCAGTTCTTC.

In nucleotides, the CDR3 is TGTGCCAGCAGCTCCACCTCACGGCCAGCCCCCGAGCAGTACTTC. This sequence encodes CASSSTSRPAPEQYF. This sequence joins TRBV5-6 and TRBJ2-7; D gene unclear. Deletions cut 3 bases from V and 6 bases from J, with 19 bases between. This CDR3 comprises 15 residues. The germline gives CDR1 SGHDT, CDR2 YYEEEE.

The chain joins TRBV7-2 to TRBJ1-1; the D is unclear. Germline V gene data show CDR1 as SGHTA and CDR2 as FQGNSA. V was cut by 5 bases and J by 7 bases, with 17 bases left in between. The length of the CDR3 is 14 residues. The CDR3 loop is CASSPRTAEGEAFF. The CDR3 coding sequence is TGTGCCAGCAGCCCCCGGACGGCGGAGGGTGAAGCTTTCTTT.

The gene calls are TRBV14 and TRBJ2-2, with 11 bases matching TRBD1. The germline CDR1 and CDR2 sequences are SGHDN and FVKESK. The CDR3 loop spans 15 amino acids. The junction had 6 bases not matched to a gene; V was cut back by 7 bases and J by 5 bases. CDR3: CASMRTGGMTGELFF. CDR3 bases: TGTGCCAGCATGCGGACAGGGGGCATGACCGGGGAGCTGTTTTTT.

J is TRBJ2-2 and V is TRBV6-5; D remains ambiguous. Germline-derived CDR1 and CDR2 are MNHEY and SVGAGI. This CDR3 is 15 amino acids long. V was shortened by 0 bases and J by 8 bases, with 13 bases between the two germline ends. The CDR3 loop is CASSYSVGPKGELFF. CDR3 DNA: TGTGCCAGCAGTTACTCAGTCGGGCCTAAAGGGGAGCTGTTTTTT.

V is TRBV6-5 and J is TRBJ1-3; D remains unclear. The CDR3 is 13 amino acids. CDR1 MNHEY and CDR2 SVGAGI come from the germline V gene. The V gene lost 8 bases and the J gene lost 1 base, with 9 bases spanning the gap. DNA for the CDR3: TGTGCCAGCGCCGGGAATTCTGGAAACACCATATATTTT. Its protein is CASAGNSGNTIYF.

This chain connects TRBV19 to TRBJ2-7; TRBD1 matches at 8 bases. CDR1 is LNHDA and CDR2 is SQIVND in the germline V gene (reference sequence). J was trimmed by 8 bases and V by 6 bases; bases with no gene match: 9. This CDR3 region has 13 residues. DNA for the CDR3: TGTGCCAGTAGCTCTGGACAGGGTGATAAGCAGTACTTC. Protein product: CASSSGQGDKQYF.

V gene TRBV6-5 combines with J gene TRBJ1-6; TRBD1 matches at 11 bases. V was pared by 5 bases and J by 7 bases, with 4 bases of the junction left unmatched. Looked up from germline, CDR1 is MNHEY and CDR2 is SVGAGI. The CDR3 totals 15 residues. The CDR3 region is CASSRDRGENSPLHF. The CDR3 region has the DNA TGTGCCAGCAGTCGGGACAGGGGGGAGAATTCACCCCTCCACTTT.

This clone appeared a single time. The chain recombines TRBV7-9 with TRBJ1-1; D gene ambiguous. Germline V gives CDR1 SEHNR, CDR2 FQNEAQ (reference sequence). This CDR3 is 13 amino acids long. V lost 2 bases to trimming and J lost 1 base, with 5 bases between them. CDR3 in amino acids: CASSLLENTEAFF. The CDR3 bases are TGTGCCAGCAGCTTATTAGAGAACACTGAAGCTTTCTTT.

This chain connects TRBV6-5 to TRBJ1-2; no reliable D call. Germline values: CDR1 MNHEY, CDR2 SVGAGI. The CDR3 totals 15 residues. Trimming stripped 5 bases from V and 0 bases from J, with 13 bases between. CDR3 in amino acids: CASSPHSSPNYGYTF. CDR3 nucleotide sequence: TGTGCCAGCAGTCCCCACAGCAGTCCTAACTATGGCTACACCTTC.

The genes are TRBV19 and TRBJ1-3, with D perhaps matching TRBD1 (5 bases). Between the trimmed V and J ends, which lost 10 bases and 4 bases, there was a span of 17 bases. This CDR3 has 14 amino acids. Germline-derived CDR1 and CDR2 are LNHDA and SQIVND (reference sequence). The CDR3 protein is CATYEWRGGNTIYF. CDR3 DNA: TGTGCCACTTACGAATGGAGGGGCGGAAACACCATATATTTT.

In this sample, this clone turned up a few times. Written as DNA, the CDR3 is TGTGCCAGCAGCTTTTTGGGGGAGTCGGGAGAGACCCAGTACTTC. It translates to CASSFLGESGETQYF. This rearrangement joins TRBV9 to TRBJ2-5; either TRBD1 or TRBD2 may supply D (5 bases each). In germline, CDR1 is SGDLS, CDR2 YYNGEE. Deletions cut 4 bases from V and 4 bases from J, with 17 bases between. The CDR3 runs to 15 residues.

The chain links TRBV7-9 to TRBJ1-2, with D unresolved. The germline CDR1 and CDR2 sequences are SEHNR and FQNEAQ (reference sequence). There are 12 residues in the CDR3. V was cut by 5 bases and J by 8 bases, with 12 bases left in between. The CDR3 DNA reads TGTGCCAGCAGCCCCGATAGGAGAGGCTACACCTTC. Translation gives CASSPDRRGYTF.

Comment on this clone: Distinct nucleotide sequences in the sample also encode this CDR3. The V gene is TRBV18, the J gene TRBJ1-2, with D perhaps TRBD1 (5 bases). V lost 3 bases and J lost 3, with 8 bases in between. Germline loops: CDR1 KGHSH, CDR2 LQKENI. The CDR3 spans 13 residues. The CDR3 nucleotides are TGTGCCAGCTCACCGGGGCAGGACTATGGCTACACCTTC. Translated, it gives CASSPGQDYGYTF.

V gene TRBV7-6 combines with J gene TRBJ2-1, with 11 bases identical to TRBD1. V trimming: 5 bases; J trimming: 7 bases; junction bases outside the gene matches: 7. This CDR3 region has 15 residues. From germline, CDR1 is SGHVS and CDR2 FNYEAQ. The CDR3: CASSNGQGATNEQFF. Written as DNA, the CDR3 is TGTGCCAGCAGCAACGGACAGGGGGCGACGAATGAGCAGTTCTTC.

This clone was observed once. The rearrangement links TRBV5-5 to TRBJ2-2; 8 bases match TRBD1. V gave up 0 bases and J gave up 4 bases; unmatched junction bases: 14. The V gene's germline CDR1 is SGHKS and CDR2 YYEKEE (reference sequence). This CDR3 is built from 19 residues. The CDR3 loop reads CASSLARIQGAVSTGELFF. The CDR3 DNA sequence: TGTGCCAGCAGCTTGGCCCGGATTCAGGGGGCGGTGAGCACCGGGGAGCTGTTTTTT.

This chain links TRBV6-5 with TRBJ2-5; a possible D gene is TRBD2 (6 bases). Trimming shortened V by 9 bases and J by 3 bases, and 20 bases separated the two germline ends. CDR3 size: 15 residues. CDR1 MNHEY and CDR2 SVGAGI come from the germline V gene. CDR3 residues: CASKTGGTPEETQYF. As DNA, the CDR3 is TGTGCCAGTAAAACCGGAGGGACCCCCGAAGAGACCCAGTACTTC.